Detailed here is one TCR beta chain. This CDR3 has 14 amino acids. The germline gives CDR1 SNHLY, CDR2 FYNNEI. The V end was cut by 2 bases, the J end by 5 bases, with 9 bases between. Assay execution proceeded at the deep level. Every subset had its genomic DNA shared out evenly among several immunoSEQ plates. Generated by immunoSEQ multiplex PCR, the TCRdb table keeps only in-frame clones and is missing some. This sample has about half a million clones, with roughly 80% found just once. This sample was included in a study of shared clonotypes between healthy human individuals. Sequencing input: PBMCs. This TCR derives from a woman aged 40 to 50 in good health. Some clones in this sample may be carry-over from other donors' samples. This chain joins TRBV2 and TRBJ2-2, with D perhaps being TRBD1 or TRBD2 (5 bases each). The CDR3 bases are TGTGCCAGCAGTGAACTTTGGGGGACCGGGGAGCTGTTTTTT. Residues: CASSELWGTGELFF. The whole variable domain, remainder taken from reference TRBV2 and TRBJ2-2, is EPEVTQTPSHQVTQMGQEVILRCVPISNHLYFYWYRQILGQKVEFLVSFYNNEISEKSEIFDDQFSVERPDGSNFTLKIRSTKLEDSAMYFCASSELWGTGELFFGEGSRLTVL.